This T cell receptor (beta chain) was profiled in a study of T-cell reconstitution after alpha-beta-depleted transplantation in children. Whole-study findings and limits: Some patients' high day-60 TCRbeta diversity was attributed to recipient cells surviving conditioning. T-cell numbers and diversity one year post-transplant derived largely from freshly generated T cells.

This clonotype was detected ten times or more. Its antigen is undetermined. Preparing the TCRbeta library involved the use of unique molecular identifiers. TCRdb fed the PCR reads into MiXCR, producing one record per CDR3 protein. The sample carries hundreds of thousands of distinct CDR3 sequences, over 7% recorded once. V gave up 1 base and J gave up 1 base, with 6 bases separating them. The CDR3 extends over 14 amino acids. Germline V gene data show CDR1 as MGHDK and CDR2 as SYGVNS. This clonotype was sampled from a female patient aged 2-9 years who had a stem cell transplant for Fanconi anemia, so the T cells may come from the graft donor. Sequenced material: peripheral blood, taken 360 days after TCRalphabeta/CD19-depleted stem cell transplant. The V and J genes are TRBV25-1 and TRBJ2-3, with unresolved D. CDR3 nucleotide sequence: TGTGCCAGCAGTGAATGGGCCGGCACAGATACGCAGTATTTT. This sequence encodes CASSEWAGTDTQYF.